This TCR beta chain came from a study of regulatory and conventional T cells in RAG deficiency (dated by TCRdb to about 2017). About the study as a whole: To compare the diversity and composition of the repertoires of Treg, conventional CD4+ and CD8+ T cells between RAG-deficient patients and healthy controls, the study applied high-throughput TCR beta sequencing.

Taking its sample share into account, this clone is medium-sized (0.01 to 0.1%). Its cognate antigen has yet to be identified. No per-base quality is available; no much larger clone lies one base away. From cysteine to phenylalanine, the CDR3 is 14 amino acids long. Solely the CDR3 DNA is kept, with 42 bases framed from the first base. V loses 0 bases, J loses 2 bases, and the germline ends lie 9 bases apart. For CDR1 and CDR2, the germline V gene lists SGDLS and YYNGEE. Receptor amplification or capture employed the immunoSEQ multiplex PCR assay. Genomic DNA from the sorted T-cell subsets was used to amplify and sequence rearranged TCR beta chain products. The study's own analysis went as follows. Shannon entropy and Simpson indices were used to measure how diverse the repertoire of productive TCR beta rearrangements was. Clonal expansion was assessed by the summed frequency of the 100 most abundant productive TCR beta clonotypes among total reads. The TRB repertoires were scored with a self-reactivity index that is based on amino acid usage at CDR3beta positions 6 and 7. Two-way ANOVA was used for repertoire analyses, while Student t or Mann-Whitney tests were used for flow cytometric analyses. In TCRdb, the immuneACCESS table is reduced to in-frame sequences with V and J assigned. These tables do not hold every clone; where another copy was compared, an unresolved V gene accounts for under half, and the others remain unexplained. The V and J calls and the clone size are those of that table, but D and trimming were determined from the DNA. The sample table records about 30,000 clones; 80% to 95% of these occur just once. Over 0.75% of the sample lies in the top ten.

Before genomic DNA was extracted, regulatory T cells were isolated from blood as CD4+CD25-high CD127-low cells. Several healthy control donors were used as the comparison group for repertoire analyses. The paper's findings and limits, for the study overall: Compared with controls, Omenn syndrome and CID/AS patients had around 96-fold fewer unique TCR beta sequences in Treg cells, whereas the reduction in the other subsets was about 10-fold. Compared with control T-cell subpopulations, RAG-deficient patients had much lower Shannon entropy and higher Simpson indices. All patient T-cell subsets had shorter CDR3 lengths; Omenn syndrome patients showed >75% Treg-Tconv repertoire overlap at nucleotide and amino acid level. Sorted CD25-high CD127-low cells from Omenn syndrome patients may represent peripherally activated cells rather than bona fide Treg cells. For some subjects, some analyses of T-cell subsets were not performed.

These same data were also listed under a study on regulatory T cells. As the second publication notes: The multiplex PCR used 52 forward TRBV primers and 13 reverse TRBJ primers, with assay-based and computational corrections for amplification bias. Restricted unique TRB V-J pairs and skewed V and J gene usage were observed in patient repertoires, most markedly in regulatory T cells. The study compared T-cell receptor beta repertoires of sorted regulatory, conventional CD4+ and CD8+ T cells between CD3G-deficient patients and healthy controls. Ficoll density separation was used to isolate peripheral blood mononuclear cells. Rearranged TRB loci were amplified from genomic DNA by multiplex PCR within the immunoSEQ assay. Sequencing of the TRB amplicons was done on an Illumina HiSeq platform. Raw sequences were error-filtered and aligned to reference gene sequences by custom algorithms and were subsequently analyzed with the immunoSEQ online tools. Frequencies of productive and nonproductive TRB rearrangements were assessed among unique sequences as well as among total sequences. Prism software was used to run t tests, Mann-Whitney tests or two-way ANOVA for comparisons between groups.

The sequence came from a human donor in good health. Sequencing was performed on Tregs sorted from blood. This chain joins TRBV9 to TRBJ2-7; the D gene may be TRBD1 or TRBD2, since each aligns over 5 bases. The CDR3 has the sequence CASSVGGKPYEQYF. The nucleotide sequence reads TGTGCCAGCAGCGTAGGGGGGAAACCCTACGAGCAGTACTTC.